Below are 5 T cell receptor beta chains sequenced from a single sample in a study of STAT3 mutations in large granular lymphocyte leukemia. General study points: Every T-LGLL patient had at least one immunodominant TCRbeta clonotype.

The method was immunoSEQ multiplex PCR; TCRdb's version includes in-frame clones alone and lacks a portion of them. The data hold approximately 9,800 clones, with about 85% observed a single time. These receptors' targets are unknown. Sequencing was done on a sample of peripheral blood mononuclear cells. Receptor source: a man in his sixties with T-cell large granular lymphocyte leukemia. Some clones in this sample may be carry-over from other donors' samples.

J is TRBJ2-3 and V is TRBV4-1; 7 bases fit TRBD2. After removal of 0 bases from V and 5 bases from J, the junction contained 8 bases not matched to a gene. The CDR3 totals 16 residues. Germline values: CDR1 MGHRA, CDR2 YSYEKL. In DNA, the CDR3 is TGCGCCAGCAGCCAAGATCATGGACTAGTTATAGATACGCAGTATTTT. As protein: CASSQDHGLVIDTQYF.

The chain recombines TRBV4-3 with TRBJ2-7; 7 positions agree with TRBD2. Per the germline V gene, CDR1 is LGHNA and CDR2 is YSLEER. V lost 1 base to trimming and J lost 7 bases; unmatched junction nucleotides: 10. The CDR3 length is 15 residues. The CDR3 spells CASSQGMLRETEQYF. The CDR3 DNA reads as TGCGCCAGCAGCCAAGGTATGCTGCGGGAGACTGAGCAGTACTTC.

The chain is built from TRBV5-1 and TRBJ1-3; possibly TRBD1 for D (5 bases). This CDR3 spans 17 amino acids. Between the trimmed V and J ends, which lost 0 bases and 0 bases, there was a span of 13 bases. From germline, CDR1 is SGHRS and CDR2 YFSETQ. CDR3 sequence: CASSLAGMRSSGNTIYF. In nucleotides, the CDR3 is TGCGCCAGCAGCTTGGCAGGGATGCGTTCCTCTGGAAACACCATATATTTT.

The genes are TRBV6-1 and TRBJ1-1; maybe TRBD1 (5 bases). Deletions cut 8 bases from V and 3 bases from J, with 7 bases between. Germline-derived CDR1 and CDR2 are MNHNS and SASEGT. The CDR3 consists of 11 residues. The CDR3 is CASGGDTEAFF. CDR3 DNA sequence: TGTGCCAGCGGGGGTGACACTGAAGCTTTCTTT.

The chain couples TRBV28 to TRBJ1-5, with 7 bases that match TRBD1. Germline loops: CDR1 MDHEN, CDR2 SYDVKM. The CDR3 spans 18 residues. V lost 5 bases, J lost 2 bases, and 15 bases stayed unmatched. The CDR3 loop is CASSGVRIRDSGNQPQHF. Written as DNA, the CDR3 is TGTGCCAGCAGTGGGGTCCGAATTAGGGACAGTGGCAATCAGCCCCAGCATTTT.